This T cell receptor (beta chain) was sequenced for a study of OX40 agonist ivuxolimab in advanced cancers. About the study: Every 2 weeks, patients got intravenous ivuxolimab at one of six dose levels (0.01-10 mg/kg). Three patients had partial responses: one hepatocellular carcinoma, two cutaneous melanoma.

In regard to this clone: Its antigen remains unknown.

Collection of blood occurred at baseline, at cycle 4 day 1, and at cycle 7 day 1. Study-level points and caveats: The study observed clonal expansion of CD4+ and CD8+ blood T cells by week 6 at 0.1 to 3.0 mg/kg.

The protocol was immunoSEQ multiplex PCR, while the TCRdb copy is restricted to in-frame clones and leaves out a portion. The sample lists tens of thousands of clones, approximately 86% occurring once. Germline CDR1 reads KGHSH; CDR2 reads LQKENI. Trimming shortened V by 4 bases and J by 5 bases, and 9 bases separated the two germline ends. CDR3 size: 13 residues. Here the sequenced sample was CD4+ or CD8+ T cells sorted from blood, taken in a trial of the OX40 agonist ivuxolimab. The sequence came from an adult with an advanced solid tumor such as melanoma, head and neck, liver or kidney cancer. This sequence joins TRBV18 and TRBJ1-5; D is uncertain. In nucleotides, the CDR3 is TGTGCCAGCTCACTAGGGTCCGATCAGCCCCAGCATTTT. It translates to CASSLGSDQPQHF.